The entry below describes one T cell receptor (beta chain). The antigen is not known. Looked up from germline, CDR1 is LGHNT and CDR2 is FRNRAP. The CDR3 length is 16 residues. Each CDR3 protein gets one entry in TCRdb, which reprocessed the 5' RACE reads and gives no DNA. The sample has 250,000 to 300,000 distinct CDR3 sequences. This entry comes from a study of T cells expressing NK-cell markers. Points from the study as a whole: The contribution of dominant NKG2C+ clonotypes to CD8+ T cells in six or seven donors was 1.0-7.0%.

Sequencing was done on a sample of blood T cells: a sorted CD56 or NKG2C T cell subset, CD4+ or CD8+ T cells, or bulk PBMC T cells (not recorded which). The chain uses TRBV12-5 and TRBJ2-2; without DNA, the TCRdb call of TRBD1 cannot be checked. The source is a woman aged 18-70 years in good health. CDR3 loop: CASGPRTGLVPGELFF.